The 16 T cell receptor beta chains presented below share a single source sample, sequenced in a study of blood T cell repertoires in COVID-19. The repertoire was sequenced with immunoSEQ multiplex PCR; TCRdb's copy has only in-frame clones and lacks some. The sample lists some 200,000 clones; more than 75% were seen once. The sequencing input was peripheral blood. The receptors shown here come from a man in his fifties who had recovered from COVID-19.

The chain uses TRBV29-1 and TRBJ2-1, with 8 bases matching TRBD2. With 1 base clipped from V and 4 bases from J, the junction kept 3 bases outside the gene matches. The germline CDR1 and CDR2 sequences are SQVTM and ANQGSEA. The CDR3 has 14 amino acids. For the CDR3, the DNA is TGCAGCGTTGAAGGAGCGGGAGCATACAATGAGCAGTTCTTC. The encoded protein is CSVEGAGAYNEQFF.

This sequence joins TRBV28 and TRBJ2-1; 8 positions agree with TRBD2. This CDR3 comprises 19 residues. The J segment lost 0 bases and the V segment lost 1 base, leaving 11 bases of the junction unmatched. CDR1 and CDR2 (germline): MDHEN, SYDVKM. CDR3 loop: CASSLFSGIIASSYNEQFF. As DNA, the CDR3 is TGTGCCAGCAGTTTATTTAGCGGGATAATCGCTAGCTCCTACAATGAGCAGTTCTTC. Full variable domain (remainder filled in from reference TRBV28 and TRBJ2-1): DVKVTQSSRYLVKRTGEKVFLECVQDMDHENMFWYRQDPGLGLRLIYFSYDVKMKEKGDIPEGYSVSREKKERFSLILESASTNQTSMYLCASSLFSGIIASSYNEQFFGPGTRLTVL.

V is TRBV10-1 and J is TRBJ1-1, with D unclear. This CDR3 has 14 amino acids. V gave up 0 bases and J gave up 1 base, with 6 bases separating them. Germline V gene data show CDR1 as WNHNN and CDR2 as SYGVQD (reference sequence). The CDR3 protein is CASSESGRNTEAFF. The CDR3 region has the DNA TGCGCCAGCAGTGAGTCTGGCAGGAACACTGAAGCTTTCTTT.

This rearrangement joins TRBV6-2 or TRBV6-3 to TRBJ1-1, with TRBD1 matching over 11 bases. The CDR3 runs to 17 residues. The germline V gene has CDR1 MNHEY and CDR2 SVGEGT. V gave up 4 bases and J gave up 0 bases; unmatched junction bases: 7. CDR3 region: CASSFRDRGYLNTEAFF. The CDR3 DNA reads TGTGCCAGCAGTTTTCGGGACAGGGGGTATCTGAACACTGAAGCTTTCTTT.

V gene TRBV28 combines with J gene TRBJ1-1, with unresolved D. The CDR3 length is 12 residues. V was cut by 8 bases and J by 4 bases, with 11 bases left in between. CDR1 MDHEN and CDR2 SYDVKM come from the germline V gene. The CDR3 region has the DNA TGTGCCAGCTTTATGGCTGGCACTGAAGCTTTCTTT. Protein: CASFMAGTEAFF.

This chain connects TRBV11-2 to TRBJ2-5; D gene uncertain. Looked up from germline, CDR1 is SGHAT and CDR2 is FQNNGV. This CDR3 region has 13 residues. V was cut by 5 bases and J by 5 bases, with 12 bases left in between. The CDR3 nucleotides read TGTGCCAGCAGCCCTAACGAGCGTGAGACCCAGTACTTC. Amino acids: CASSPNERETQYF. The whole variable domain, filled in from reference TRBV11-2 and TRBJ2-5, reads EAGVAQSPRYKIIEKRQSVAFWCNPISGHATLYWYQQILGQGPKLLIQFQNNGVVDDSQLPKDRFSAERLKGVDSTLKIQPAKLEDSAVYLCASSPNERETQYFGPGTRLLVL.

This clone showed up just once. The chain carries TRBV18 and TRBJ2-1; 9 nucleotides line up with TRBD1. Germline CDR1 is KGHSH and CDR2 is LQKENI. The CDR3 runs to 17 residues. J lost 2 bases, V lost 3 bases, and 8 bases had no gene match. The CDR3, as DNA: TGTGCCAGCTCACCCGGGACAGGGCAAATCACCTACAATGAGCAGTTCTTC. Protein: CASSPGTGQITYNEQFF.

As DNA, the CDR3 is TGTGCCAGCAGTGCGTGGGAACAGGAAGGCCGTGGCTACACCTTC. Amino acid sequence: CASSAWEQEGRGYTF. The rearrangement joins TRBV2 to TRBJ1-2, with a weak D call TRBD1 (5 bases). Germline V gene lookup returns CDR1 SNHLY and CDR2 FYNNEI. This CDR3 region has 15 residues. V dropped 4 bases and J dropped 7 bases, with 19 bases sitting between them.

This chain joins TRBV2 and TRBJ2-5; 11 bases fit TRBD2. CDR1 is SNHLY and CDR2 is FYNNEI in the germline V gene. V lost 4 bases, J lost 2 bases, and 6 bases stayed unmatched. The CDR3 covers 16 residues. The CDR3 DNA sequence: TGTGCCAGCAGTGCTCGACTAGCGGGAAGACAAGAGACCCAGTACTTC. This translates into CASSARLAGRQETQYF.

V and J are TRBV2 and TRBJ1-2, with D possibly TRBD1 on 6 matching bases. CDR1 is SNHLY, CDR2 FYNNEI, per germline. Between the trimmed V and J ends, which lost 6 bases and 1 base, there was a span of 15 bases. The CDR3 extends over 15 amino acids. Written as DNA, the CDR3 is TGTGCCAGCAGCCAACAGGGAGTGGGTAACTATGGCTACACCTTC. Its protein product is CASSQQGVGNYGYTF.

J is TRBJ2-5 and V is TRBV24-1, with D possibly matching TRBD1 (5 bases). V was trimmed by 3 bases and J by 5 bases, leaving 15 bases between them. Germline V gene sequence: CDR1 KGHDR, CDR2 SFDVKD. There are 15 residues in the CDR3. This CDR3 is CATSDRGRVVETQYF. The CDR3 DNA reads as TGTGCCACCAGTGATCGTGGCAGGGTCGTGGAGACCCAGTACTTC.

This clone occurred a few times. The same CDR3 is also encoded by other DNA sequences in this sample. The rearrangement joins TRBV4-1 to TRBJ1-1; D remains unclear. V was pared by 0 bases and J by 1 base, with 6 bases between. The CDR3 has 14 amino acids. Germline V CDR1 and CDR2: MGHRA, YSYEKL. This chain's CDR3 is CASSQDGRNTEAFF. In nucleotides, the CDR3 is TGCGCCAGCAGCCAAGATGGGCGGAACACTGAAGCTTTCTTT.

This clone was counted between two and nine times. The chain couples TRBV15 to TRBJ2-7, with a tentative D call TRBD2 (5 bases). The V gene lost 11 bases and the J gene lost 5 bases, with 13 bases spanning the gap. Germline CDR1 LNHNV, CDR2 YYDKDF (reference sequence). The CDR3 runs 11 residues. The CDR3 sequence: CAAGVKDEQYF. CDR3 coding DNA: TGTGCCGCCGGGGTGAAGGACGAGCAGTACTTC.

The V call is TRBV2, the J call TRBJ1-2, with D unclear. Trimming stripped 3 bases from V and 6 bases from J, with 5 bases between. CDR1 and CDR2 (germline): SNHLY, FYNNEI. This CDR3 comprises 11 residues. CDR3 in amino acids: CASSEKHGYTF. The CDR3 DNA sequence: TGTGCCAGCAGTGAGAAGCATGGCTACACCTTC.

The CDR3 sequence is CAARSEGQGLGAYEQYF. The DNA of the CDR3 is TGTGCCGCGAGGTCAGAGGGTCAGGGGCTTGGGGCCTACGAGCAGTACTTC. The chain carries TRBV10-3 and TRBJ2-7, with D perhaps TRBD1 (6 bases). The CDR3 has 17 amino acids. Looked up from germline, CDR1 is ENHRY and CDR2 is SYGVKD. Trimming left V 11 bases short and J 2 bases short, with 28 bases between.

The chain recombines TRBV3-1 (or the pseudogene TRBV3-2) with TRBJ2-1; D is possibly TRBD2 (5 bases). V was pared by 4 bases and J by 4 bases, with 17 bases between. The CDR3 has 16 residues. Per the germline V gene, CDR1 is LGHDT and CDR2 is YNNKEL (reference sequence). CDR3: CASSPSPGGTYNEQFF. In DNA, the CDR3 is TGTGCCAGCAGCCCCTCCCCCGGAGGAACTTACAATGAGCAGTTCTTC.